The 9 T cell receptor beta chains reported below all come from one sample, sequenced in a study of Ad26.COV2.S vaccination and SARS-CoV-2 variants. The method was immunoSEQ multiplex PCR; TCRdb's version includes in-frame clones alone and lacks a portion of them. The table has approximately 460,000 clones, roughly nine tenths seen once. Treatment given: roughly 20 received Ad26.COV2.S at low or high dose, single or two shots; roughly five received placebo; per-sample allocation not given. Collection of samples fell on day 63 after the first vaccine or placebo injection. The sample was peripheral blood, taken in a trial of Ad26.COV2.S vaccine versus placebo. These receptors came from a person between 18 and 59 years old who received the Ad26.COV2.S COVID-19 vaccine or a placebo.

CDR3 amino acids: CASSYTVGASTYEQYF. CDR3 coding DNA: TGTGCCAGCAGTTATACCGTCGGGGCCTCAACCTACGAGCAGTACTTC. The V call is TRBV6-5, the J call TRBJ2-7, with D perhaps being TRBD1 or TRBD2 (5 bases each). This CDR3 region has 16 residues. Per germline, CDR1 MNHEY and CDR2 SVGAGI. The V gene lost 3 bases and the J gene lost 2 bases, with 17 bases spanning the gap.

V usage is TRBV29-1 and J usage is TRBJ2-2; the D is unclear. Germline V gene lookup returns CDR1 SQVTM and CDR2 ANQGSEA. CDR3 size: 11 residues. The CDR3 DNA follows: TGCAGTGCAGGCTTGAGCGGGGAGCTGTTTTTT. It yields the protein CSAGLSGELFF.

The chain combines TRBV29-1 with TRBJ2-2, with D maybe TRBD2 (6 bases). The germline V and J ends were trimmed by 4 bases and 2 bases, with 8 bases remaining between them. The germline gives CDR1 SQVTM, CDR2 ANQGSEA. This CDR3 has 13 amino acids. CDR3 protein: CSVGGINTGELFF. The DNA of the CDR3 is TGCAGCGTTGGCGGGATTAACACCGGGGAGCTGTTTTTT.

The gene calls are TRBV5-4 and TRBJ1-2; no reliable D call. Trimming cost V 0 bases and J 2 bases, with 8 bases left between them. Germline V gene sequence: CDR1 SGHNT, CDR2 YYREEE (reference sequence). The CDR3 extends over 14 amino acids. The CDR3 sequence is CASSLVAGNYGYTF. CDR3 DNA sequence: TGTGCCAGCAGCTTGGTGGCGGGCAACTATGGCTACACCTTC. The full variable domain, with the rest looked up from reference TRBV5-4 and TRBJ1-2, is ETGVTQSPTHLIKTRGQQVTLRCSSQSGHNTVSWYQQALGQGPQFIFQYYREEENGRGNFPPRFSGLQFPNYSSELNVNALELDDSALYLCASSLVAGNYGYTFGSGTRLTVV.

This clone was found once. This chain joins TRBV6-2 or TRBV6-3 and TRBJ2-1, with D hard to call. V lost 5 bases, J lost 7 bases, and 21 bases lay in between. CDR1 is MNHEY, CDR2 SVGEGT, per germline. The CDR3 loop spans 16 amino acids. CDR3 region: CASSPNPRRNPNEQFF. The CDR3 DNA is TGTGCCAGCAGTCCGAACCCACGGCGAAACCCAAATGAGCAGTTCTTC.

The V gene is TRBV19, the J gene TRBJ1-1; D is uncertain. Germline loops: CDR1 LNHDA, CDR2 SQIVND (reference sequence). There are 16 residues in the CDR3. V shed 2 bases and J shed 0 bases, with 13 bases lying between them. CDR3 DNA: TGTGCCAGTAGTATAATAGGACGTCACATGAACACTGAAGCTTTCTTT. It specifies CASSIIGRHMNTEAFF.

This clone appeared a single time. The rearrangement links TRBV7-2 to TRBJ1-2; D not certain. The CDR3 contains 16 residues. Germline V CDR1 and CDR2: SGHTA, FQGNSA. Deletions cut 2 bases from V and 7 bases from J, with 20 bases between. In nucleotides, the CDR3 is TGTGCCAGCAGCTTACGGTCAGAAGACAAGGGCGGTGGCTACACCTTC. Protein sequence: CASSLRSEDKGGGYTF.

The chain couples TRBV10-2 to TRBJ1-1, with D unclear. Germline assignment: CDR1 WSHSY and CDR2 SAAADI. This CDR3 is built from 11 residues. The V gene lost 6 bases and the J gene lost 4 bases, with 6 bases spanning the gap. The CDR3 protein is CASRGGTEAFF. The CDR3 coding sequence is TGCGCCAGCAGGGGAGGCACTGAAGCTTTCTTT.

A single count supports this clone. The chain joins TRBV20-1 to TRBJ1-6; D might be TRBD1 (6 bases). Germline lookup yields CDR1 DFQATT and CDR2 SNEGSKA (reference sequence). The CDR3 consists of 17 residues. Trimming took off 3 bases at V and 3 bases at J, with 18 bases between the two ends. CDR3: CSASRQQGGGYNSPLHF. The CDR3 nucleotides read TGCAGTGCTAGTAGACAGCAAGGGGGGGGCTATAATTCACCCCTCCACTTT.